These 30 T cell receptor beta chains were sequenced from one sample in a study of blood T cells in healthy people across ages. Primers used in a second PCR of roughly 7 to 12 cycles were a sample-barcoded 5' primer and a J-beta primer mix. TCRdb analysed the 5' RACE reads with MiXCR anew, one entry per CDR3 protein. The sample records about 800,000 distinct CDR3 sequences, about 25% being singletons. These data are also associated with another study on T cells of mothers and their children.

The sequenced sample was blood. These receptors were obtained from a boy aged 5 to 17 in good health.

This clonotype turned up a few times. CDR3: CASSSAGTGGETQYF. CDR3 nucleotide sequence: TGTGCCAGCAGCTCAGCCGGGACAGGGGGAGAGACCCAGTACTTC. V and J are TRBV7-3 and TRBJ2-5; 11 bases fit TRBD1. V shed 4 bases and J 4 bases; nucleotides not matched to a gene: 5. Germline V gives CDR1 SGHTA, CDR2 FQGTGA. The CDR3 loop spans 15 amino acids.

This clonotype was seen only once. This chain joins TRBV6-1 and TRBJ2-7; 8 bases line up with TRBD1. V lost 10 bases, J lost 0 bases, and 8 bases stayed unmatched. The CDR3 runs 14 residues. Germline V gene data show CDR1 as MNHNS and CDR2 as SASEGT. The CDR3 DNA follows: TGTGCCACCTGGGACAGGTCGTCCTCCTACGAGCAGTACTTC. Encoded protein: CATWDRSSSYEQYF.

The V and J genes are TRBV7-2 and TRBJ1-1, with D unclear. Germline V gene data show CDR1 as SGHTA and CDR2 as FQGNSA. The V end lost 6 bases, the J end lost 3 bases, and 14 bases lay between the germline ends. The CDR3 contains 14 residues. The CDR3 sequence: CASSLGGKDTEAFF. CDR3 bases: TGTGCCAGCAGTTTGGGCGGGAAGGACACTGAAGCTTTCTTT.

CDR3 nucleotides: TGTGCCAGCAGCTCATACCGGGACACAGACACTGAAGCTTTCTTT. Its protein product is CASSSYRDTDTEAFF. The gene calls are TRBV11-1 and TRBJ1-1; weak D call: TRBD1 (6 bases). This CDR3 contains 15 residues. Germline V CDR1 and CDR2: SGHAT, FQDESV (reference sequence). The ends were cut back, 4 bases at V and 3 bases at J, with 15 bases in the middle.

This clonotype was recorded a few times. CDR3 loop: CASSTEGFEQYF. The CDR3 DNA reads TGTGCCAGCAGCACCGAGGGATTCGAGCAGTACTTC. The chain carries TRBV7-9 and TRBJ2-5; perhaps TRBD2 as D (5 bases). The J call may be in error: the DNA end matches TRBJ2-7 better. In germline, CDR1 is SEHNR, CDR2 FQNEAQ (reference sequence). The CDR3 covers 12 residues.

This clonotype came up many times. One end of the junction is discordant with germline, which a read error may explain. The chain links TRBV5-1 to TRBJ2-1; D is unresolved. This CDR3 is 11 amino acids long. Germline V gene lookup returns CDR1 SGHRS and CDR2 YFSETQ. The DNA for the CDR3 is TGTGCCAGCAGCTTAGGCACTGAGCAGTTCTTC. Translation gives CASSLGTEQFF.

The chain couples TRBV7-9 to TRBJ2-5, with 9 bases aligning to TRBD2. J gave up 2 bases and V 6 bases, and 10 bases lay outside the gene matches. The germline CDR1 and CDR2 sequences are SEHNR and FQNEAQ (reference sequence). The CDR3 totals 16 residues. CDR3 nucleotides: TGTGCCAGCAGTGCCGGTCCTAGCGGGACTCAAGAGACCCAGTACTTC. Translating it yields CASSAGPSGTQETQYF.

In its sample, this clonotype was seen a few times. V usage is TRBV5-5 and J usage is TRBJ1-4; D remains ambiguous. The V end lost 2 bases, the J end lost 8 bases, and 13 bases lay between the germline ends. This CDR3 region has 14 residues. CDR1 is SGHKS, CDR2 YYEKEE, per germline (reference sequence). CDR3 sequence: CASSFTVRLEKLFF. DNA for the CDR3: TGTGCCAGCAGCTTCACGGTCCGCCTCGAAAAACTGTTTTTT.

The rearrangement links TRBV20-1 to TRBJ2-5, with 9 bases matching TRBD2. J was trimmed by 2 bases and V by 0 bases; bases with no gene match: 7. The CDR3 covers 16 residues. The germline gives CDR1 DFQATT, CDR2 SNEGSKA (reference sequence). CDR3 in DNA: TGCAGTGCTAGAGATCGGGCTAGCGGGACACAAGAGACCCAGTACTTC. The encoded protein is CSARDRASGTQETQYF.

For this clonotype: The junction differs from germline at one of its ends, possibly a read error. The CDR3 sequence: CTSSWVGLMEQYF. The CDR3 coding sequence is TGTACCAGCAGTTGGGTGGGGTTGATGGAGCAGTACTTC. The rearrangement joins TRBV28 to TRBJ2-7; D gene ambiguous. This CDR3 is 13 amino acids long. Germline V CDR1 and CDR2: MDHEN, SYDVKM.

This clonotype turned up a few times. The rearrangement uses TRBV7-9 and TRBJ2-4; 10 nucleotides agree with TRBD1. Looked up from germline, CDR1 is SEHNR and CDR2 is FQNEAQ (reference sequence). The CDR3 is 14 residues long. With 5 bases clipped from V and 6 bases from J, the junction kept 4 bases outside the gene matches. The CDR3 here is CASSPTGGGNIQYF. The CDR3 DNA follows: TGTGCCAGCAGCCCGACAGGGGGCGGAAACATTCAGTACTTC.

This clonotype has a handful of counts. The chain joins TRBV20-1 to TRBJ2-1, with 9 bases matching TRBD2. The junction had 19 bases not matched to a gene; V was cut back by 2 bases and J by 8 bases. Per the germline V gene, CDR1 is DFQATT and CDR2 is SNEGSKA (reference sequence). This CDR3 has 18 residues. The CDR3 spells CSARLLAGALGVMYEQFF. In nucleotides, the CDR3 is TGCAGTGCTAGACTACTAGCGGGCGCCCTAGGGGTTATGTATGAGCAGTTCTTC.

This clonotype turned up a few times. This chain connects TRBV7-2 to TRBJ2-7; a weak D match, TRBD2 (6 bases). From germline, CDR1 is SGHTA and CDR2 FQGNSA. This CDR3 region has 16 residues. Trimming removed 1 base from V and 0 bases from J, with 13 bases in between. CDR3 sequence: CASSLVGGESSYEQYF. The CDR3 bases are TGTGCCAGCAGCTTAGTCGGCGGGGAGAGCTCCTACGAGCAGTACTTC.

This clonotype was seen only a few times. One end of the junction does not line up with germline, which may come from a read error. The chain is built from TRBV7-7 and TRBJ2-1; D is perhaps TRBD2 (6 bases). The CDR3 length is 14 residues. Germline V gives CDR1 SSHAT, CDR2 FNYEAQ (reference sequence). This CDR3 is CASSSGLSGDEQFF. CDR3 nucleotides: TGTGCTAGCAGTAGTGGACTATCAGGCGATGAGCAGTTCTTC.

The chain couples TRBV12-3 or TRBV12-4 to TRBJ2-5; D is ambiguous. This CDR3 comprises 13 residues. Deletions cut 6 bases from V and 1 base from J, with 9 bases between. CDR3: CASRLRTQETQYF. CDR3 DNA sequence: TGTGCCAGCAGACTGAGGACCCAAGAGACCCAGTACTTC.

This clonotype was seen ten or more times. CDR3: CASSPGTANTEAFF. DNA for the CDR3: TGTGCCAGCAGTCCCGGGACGGCGAACACTGAAGCTTTCTTT. The chain uses TRBV27 and TRBJ1-1; tentative D call: TRBD1 (5 bases). From germline, CDR1 is MNHEY and CDR2 SMNVEV (reference sequence). This CDR3 contains 14 residues. Trimming stripped 5 bases from V and 1 base from J, with 11 bases between.

V and J are TRBV19 and TRBJ2-1, with D maybe TRBD2 (6 bases). The V end lost 6 bases, the J end lost 1 base, and 13 bases lay between the germline ends. Germline assignment: CDR1 LNHDA and CDR2 SQIVND (reference sequence). CDR3 length: 15 residues. For the CDR3, the DNA is TGTGCCAGTAGGGTACTAGCAACTTCCTACAATGAGCAGTTCTTC. Its translation: CASRVLATSYNEQFF.

This clonotype was found a few times. The chain recombines TRBV29-1 with TRBJ2-5, with D hard to call. Germline V lookup: CDR1 SQVTM, CDR2 ANQGSEA. V shed 1 base and J shed 3 bases, with 12 bases lying between them. CDR3 length: 14 residues. The CDR3 sequence is CSVEVGLHEETQYF. CDR3 nucleotides: TGCAGCGTTGAAGTAGGCCTACACGAAGAGACCCAGTACTTC.

This clonotype was detected a few times. This chain uses TRBV19 with TRBJ2-1; the D gene is possibly TRBD1 (5 bases). The CDR3 totals 14 residues. Germline V gives CDR1 LNHDA, CDR2 SQIVND (reference sequence). The V gene lost 3 bases and the J gene lost 7 bases, with 13 bases spanning the gap. The CDR3 reads CASSIWQSGNEQFF. The CDR3 DNA reads as TGTGCCAGTAGTATCTGGCAATCAGGGAATGAGCAGTTCTTC.

This clonotype was detected a few times. This rearrangement joins TRBV18 to TRBJ2-5; D unclear. V lost 3 bases and J lost 2, with 13 bases in between. The CDR3 covers 15 residues. Germline V gives CDR1 KGHSH, CDR2 LQKENI. The CDR3 here is CASSPDNIRQETQYF. For the CDR3, the DNA is TGTGCCAGCTCACCGGATAACATAAGGCAAGAGACCCAGTACTTC.

V and J are TRBV29-1 and TRBJ2-4; D is uncertain. V lost 0 bases and J lost 5, with 5 bases in between. The CDR3 spans 12 residues. Germline loops: CDR1 SQVTM, CDR2 ANQGSEA. The CDR3 region is CSVEENQNIQYF. The CDR3 coding sequence is TGCAGCGTTGAAGAAAACCAAAACATTCAGTACTTC.

This clonotype appeared a few times. The rearrangement joins TRBV2 to TRBJ2-7; tentative D call: TRBD1 (7 bases). The CDR3 contains 10 residues. The germline V and J ends were trimmed by 8 bases and 9 bases, with 11 bases remaining between them. Germline CDR1 and CDR2: SNHLY and FYNNEI. The CDR3 loop reads CASQEGAQYF. The CDR3 DNA sequence: TGTGCCAGCCAGGAGGGGGCGCAGTACTTC. Filled out from reference TRBV2 and TRBJ2-7, the complete variable domain reads EPEVTQTPSHQVTQMGQEVILRCVPISNHLYFYWYRQILGQKVEFLVSFYNNEISEKSEIFDDQFSVERPDGSNFTLKIRSTKLEDSAMYFCASQEGAQYFGPGTRLTVT.

The chain couples TRBV27 to TRBJ1-1; no definite D call. The V gene's germline CDR1 is MNHEY and CDR2 SMNVEV (reference sequence). V was trimmed by 2 bases and J by 1 base, leaving 11 bases between them. This CDR3 has 15 amino acids. This CDR3 is CASSLNPGGNTEAFF. The CDR3 bases are TGTGCCAGCAGTTTAAATCCAGGAGGGAACACTGAAGCTTTCTTT.

There are a few counts of this clonotype. V and J are TRBV5-1 and TRBJ1-1; no clear D. The CDR3 contains 15 residues. The V gene's germline CDR1 is SGHRS and CDR2 YFSETQ. Trimming removed 2 bases from V and 2 bases from J, with 13 bases in between. CDR3: CASSLRGSGNTEAFF. DNA for the CDR3: TGCGCCAGCAGCTTAAGAGGGTCGGGTAACACTGAAGCTTTCTTT.

V gene TRBV29-1 combines with J gene TRBJ2-7; D is unresolved. The CDR3 is 12 amino acids. The ends were cut back, 5 bases at V and 5 bases at J, with 13 bases in the middle. Germline loops: CDR1 SQVTM, CDR2 ANQGSEA. The CDR3 spells CSVSENTDEQYF. The CDR3 DNA is TGCAGCGTTAGTGAAAATACGGACGAGCAGTACTTC.

This clonotype was observed a few times. The V and J genes are TRBV7-9 and TRBJ2-7, with 7 bases matching TRBD1. The CDR3 consists of 14 residues. CDR1 is SEHNR and CDR2 is FQNEAQ in the germline V gene (reference sequence). V shed 4 bases and J 3 bases; nucleotides not matched to a gene: 6. The CDR3 region has the DNA TGTGCCAGCAGCTCGACAGGGAGTCTCTACGAGCAGTACTTC. Protein product: CASSSTGSLYEQYF.

V usage is TRBV12-3 or TRBV12-4 and J usage is TRBJ2-5; no reliable D call. There are 11 residues in the CDR3. V lost 10 bases, J lost 4 bases, and 10 bases lay in between. The CDR3 DNA reads as TGTGCCATCGGATCGGGAGAGACCCAGTACTTC. The encoded protein is CAIGSGETQYF.

The V gene is TRBV28, the J gene TRBJ2-7, with D perhaps matching TRBD1 (5 bases). V lost 5 bases and J 0 bases, leaving 14 bases between the germline ends. CDR1 and CDR2 (germline): MDHEN, SYDVKM. This CDR3 comprises 15 residues. The CDR3 coding sequence is TGTGCCAGCAGTGATATTGCAGGGATCTCCTACGAGCAGTACTTC. Protein product: CASSDIAGISYEQYF.

This clonotype was detected only a few times. This chain links TRBV20-1 with TRBJ2-5; 8 positions match TRBD1. CDR1 DFQATT and CDR2 SNEGSKA come from the germline V gene (reference sequence). This CDR3 is built from 15 residues. V lost 5 bases to trimming and J lost 2 bases; unmatched junction nucleotides: 10. The CDR3 loop reads CSAPPGTGTQETQYF. The CDR3 nucleotides are TGCAGTGCTCCGCCGGGGACAGGCACTCAAGAGACCCAGTACTTC.

The chain has TRBV3-1 and TRBJ1-1; no firm D call. The CDR3 is made up of 15 amino acids. Trimming shortened V by 0 bases and J by 2 bases, and 10 bases separated the two germline ends. Per germline, CDR1 LGHDT and CDR2 YNNKEL (reference sequence). In DNA form, the CDR3 reads TGTGCCAGCAGCCAAGAGTCGGCGGGAAACACTGAAGCTTTCTTT. This encodes CASSQESAGNTEAFF.